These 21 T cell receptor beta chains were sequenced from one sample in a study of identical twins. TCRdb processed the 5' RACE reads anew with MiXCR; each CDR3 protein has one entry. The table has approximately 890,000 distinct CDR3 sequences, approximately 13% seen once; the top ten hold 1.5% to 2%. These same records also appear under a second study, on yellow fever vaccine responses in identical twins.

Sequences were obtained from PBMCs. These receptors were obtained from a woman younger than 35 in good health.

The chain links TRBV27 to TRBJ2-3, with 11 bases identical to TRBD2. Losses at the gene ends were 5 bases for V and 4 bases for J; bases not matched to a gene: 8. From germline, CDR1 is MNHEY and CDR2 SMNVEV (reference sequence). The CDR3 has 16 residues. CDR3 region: CASSPYSGGASDTQYF. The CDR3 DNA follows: TGTGCCAGCAGTCCCTATAGCGGGGGGGCCTCAGATACGCAGTATTTT.

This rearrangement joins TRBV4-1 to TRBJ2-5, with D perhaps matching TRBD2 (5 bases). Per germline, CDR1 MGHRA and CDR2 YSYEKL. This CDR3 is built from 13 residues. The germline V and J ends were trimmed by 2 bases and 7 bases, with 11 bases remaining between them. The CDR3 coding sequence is TGCGCCAGCAGCCAACCGTCCGGAGGGACCCAGTACTTC. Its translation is CASSQPSGGTQYF.

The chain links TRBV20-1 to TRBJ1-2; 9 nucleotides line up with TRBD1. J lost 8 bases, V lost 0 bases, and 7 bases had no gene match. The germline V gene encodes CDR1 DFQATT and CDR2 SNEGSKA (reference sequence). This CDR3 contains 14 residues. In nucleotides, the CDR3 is TGCAGTGCTAGAGATCCACAGGGGGCGCAAGGCTACACCTTC. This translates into CSARDPQGAQGYTF.

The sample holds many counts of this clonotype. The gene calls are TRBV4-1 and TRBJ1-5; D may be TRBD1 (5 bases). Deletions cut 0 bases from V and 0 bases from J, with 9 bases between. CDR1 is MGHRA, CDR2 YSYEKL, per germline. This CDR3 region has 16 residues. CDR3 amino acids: CASSQEGVGSNQPQHF. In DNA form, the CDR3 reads TGCGCCAGCAGCCAAGAAGGGGTGGGTAGCAATCAGCCCCAGCATTTT.

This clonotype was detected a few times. The CDR3 here is CASSTTGTGNYEQYF. CDR3 bases: TGTGCCAGCAGCACCACCGGGACAGGCAACTACGAGCAGTACTTC. This chain uses TRBV7-2 with TRBJ2-7; 8 positions agree with TRBD1. The CDR3 has 15 amino acids. V shed 5 bases and J 3 bases; nucleotides not matched to a gene: 9. The germline V gene has CDR1 SGHTA and CDR2 FQGNSA.

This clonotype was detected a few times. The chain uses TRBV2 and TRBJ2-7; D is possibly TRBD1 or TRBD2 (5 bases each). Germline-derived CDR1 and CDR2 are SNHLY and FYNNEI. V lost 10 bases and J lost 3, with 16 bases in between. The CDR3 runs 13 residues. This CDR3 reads CATTRGHFYEQYF. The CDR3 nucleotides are TGTGCCACCACACGGGGCCACTTCTACGAGCAGTACTTC.

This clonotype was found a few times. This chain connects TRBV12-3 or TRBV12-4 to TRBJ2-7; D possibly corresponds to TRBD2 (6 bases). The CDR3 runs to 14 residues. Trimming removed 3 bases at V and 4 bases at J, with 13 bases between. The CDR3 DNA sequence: TGTGCCAGCAGTTTTTCGGGAGCGAGATACGAGCAGTACTTC. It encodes CASSFSGARYEQYF.

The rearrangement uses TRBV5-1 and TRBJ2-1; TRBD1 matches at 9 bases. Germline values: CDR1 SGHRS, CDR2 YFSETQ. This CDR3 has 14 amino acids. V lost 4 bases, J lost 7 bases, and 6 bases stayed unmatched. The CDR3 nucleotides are TGCGCCAGCAGCGGGGGACAGGGTCGGAATGAGCAGTTCTTC. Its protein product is CASSGGQGRNEQFF.

The CDR3 loop is CATSRVRGSEQYV. The CDR3 DNA sequence: TGTGCCACCAGCAGAGTAAGGGGATCCGAGCAGTACGTC. The genes are TRBV15 and TRBJ2-7; D possibly corresponds to TRBD1 (5 bases). This CDR3 contains 13 residues. The V gene lost 1 base and the J gene lost 6 bases, with 10 bases spanning the gap. Germline assignment: CDR1 LNHNV and CDR2 YYDKDF (reference sequence).

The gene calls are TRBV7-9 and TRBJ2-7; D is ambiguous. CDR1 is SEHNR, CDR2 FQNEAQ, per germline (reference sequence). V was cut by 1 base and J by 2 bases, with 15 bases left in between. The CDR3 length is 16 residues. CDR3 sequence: CASSLGEAAPTYEQYF. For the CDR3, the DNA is TGTGCCAGCAGCTTAGGAGAGGCGGCTCCGACCTACGAGCAGTACTTC.

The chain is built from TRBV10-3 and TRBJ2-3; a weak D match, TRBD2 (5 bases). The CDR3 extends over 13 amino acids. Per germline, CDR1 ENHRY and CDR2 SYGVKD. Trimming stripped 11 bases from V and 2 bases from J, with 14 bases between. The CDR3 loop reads CAARTPATDTQYF. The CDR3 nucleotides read TGTGCCGCAAGGACTCCTGCCACAGATACGCAGTATTTT.

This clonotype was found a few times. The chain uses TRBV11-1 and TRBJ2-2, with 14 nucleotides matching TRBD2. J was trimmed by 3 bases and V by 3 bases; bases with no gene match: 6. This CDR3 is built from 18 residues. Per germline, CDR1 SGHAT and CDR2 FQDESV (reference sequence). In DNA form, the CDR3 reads TGTGCCAGCAGCTTCCGACTAGCGGGAGGGGGCGACACCGGGGAGCTGTTTTTT. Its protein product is CASSFRLAGGGDTGELFF.

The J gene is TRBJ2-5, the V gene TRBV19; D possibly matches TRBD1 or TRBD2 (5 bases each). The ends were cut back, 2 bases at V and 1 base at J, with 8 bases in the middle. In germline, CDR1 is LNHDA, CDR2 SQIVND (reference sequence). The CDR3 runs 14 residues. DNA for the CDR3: TGTGCCAGTAGTATACCAGGGAGCCAAGAGACCCAGTACTTC. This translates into CASSIPGSQETQYF. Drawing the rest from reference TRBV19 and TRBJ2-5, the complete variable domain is DGGITQSPKYLFRKEGQNVTLSCEQNLNHDAMYWYRQDPGQGLRLIYYSQIVNDFQKGDIAEGYSVSREKKESFPLTVTSAQKNPTAFYLCASSIPGSQETQYFGPGTRLLVL.

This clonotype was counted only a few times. The CDR3 coding sequence is TGTGCCAGCAGCCAAGGACCTGGGGGGTACGAGCAGTACTTC. Protein: CASSQGPGGYEQYF. The V call is TRBV3-1, the J call TRBJ2-7, with D maybe TRBD2 (6 bases). The V gene lost 1 base and the J gene lost 4 bases, with 11 bases spanning the gap. The CDR3 length is 14 residues. From germline, CDR1 is LGHDT and CDR2 YNNKEL (reference sequence).

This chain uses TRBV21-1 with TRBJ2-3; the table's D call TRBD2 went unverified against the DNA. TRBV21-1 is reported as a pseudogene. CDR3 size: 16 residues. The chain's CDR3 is CARAYLRAGGTDTQYF. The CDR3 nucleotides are TGTGCCAGAGCCTACCTAAGGGCGGGAGGCACAGATACGCAGTATTTT.

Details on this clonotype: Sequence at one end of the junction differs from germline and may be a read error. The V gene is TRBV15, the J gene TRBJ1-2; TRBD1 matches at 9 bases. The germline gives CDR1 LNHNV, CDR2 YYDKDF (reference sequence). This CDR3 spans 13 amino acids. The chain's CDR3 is CATSREEGQGGWF. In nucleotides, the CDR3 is TGTGCCACCAGCAGAGAGGAGGGACAGGGCGGATGGTTC.

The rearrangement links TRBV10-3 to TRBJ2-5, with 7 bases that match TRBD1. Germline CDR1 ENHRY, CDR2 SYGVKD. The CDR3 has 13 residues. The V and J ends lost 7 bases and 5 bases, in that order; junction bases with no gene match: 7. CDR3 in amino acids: CAINTGEGETQYF. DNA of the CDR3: TGTGCCATCAATACAGGGGAAGGGGAGACCCAGTACTTC.

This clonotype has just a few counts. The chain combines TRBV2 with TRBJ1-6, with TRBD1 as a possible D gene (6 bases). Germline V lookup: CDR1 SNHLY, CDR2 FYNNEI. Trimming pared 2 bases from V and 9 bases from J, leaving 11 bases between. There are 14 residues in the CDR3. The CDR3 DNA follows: TGTGCCAGCAGTGAACAGGGGTCAGCTTCACCCCTCCACTTT. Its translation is CASSEQGSASPLHF.

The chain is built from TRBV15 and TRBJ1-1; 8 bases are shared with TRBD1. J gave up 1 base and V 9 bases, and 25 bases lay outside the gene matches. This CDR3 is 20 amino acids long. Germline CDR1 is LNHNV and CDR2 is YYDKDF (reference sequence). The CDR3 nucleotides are TGTGCCACTAGGTATCGAGTTGGGGCTGTCCCAACAGGGGGGAACACTGAAGCTTTCTTT. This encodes CATRYRVGAVPTGGNTEAFF.

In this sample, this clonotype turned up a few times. This chain's CDR3 is CASSLTSGLGGPQHF. CDR3 DNA sequence: TGTGCCAGCAGCCTTACTTCGGGGCTGGGTGGGCCCCAGCATTTT. The genes are TRBV28 and TRBJ1-5; the D gene is possibly TRBD1 (5 bases). This CDR3 region has 15 residues. CDR1 is MDHEN, CDR2 SYDVKM, per germline. V lost 6 bases to trimming and J lost 9 bases, with 21 bases between them.

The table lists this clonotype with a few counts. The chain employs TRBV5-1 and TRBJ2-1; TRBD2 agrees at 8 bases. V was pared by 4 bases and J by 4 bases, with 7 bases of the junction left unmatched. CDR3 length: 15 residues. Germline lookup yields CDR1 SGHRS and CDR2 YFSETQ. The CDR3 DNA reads TGCGCCAGCAGCAAGGGCAGCGGGAGTTACAATGAGCAGTTCTTC. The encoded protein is CASSKGSGSYNEQFF.